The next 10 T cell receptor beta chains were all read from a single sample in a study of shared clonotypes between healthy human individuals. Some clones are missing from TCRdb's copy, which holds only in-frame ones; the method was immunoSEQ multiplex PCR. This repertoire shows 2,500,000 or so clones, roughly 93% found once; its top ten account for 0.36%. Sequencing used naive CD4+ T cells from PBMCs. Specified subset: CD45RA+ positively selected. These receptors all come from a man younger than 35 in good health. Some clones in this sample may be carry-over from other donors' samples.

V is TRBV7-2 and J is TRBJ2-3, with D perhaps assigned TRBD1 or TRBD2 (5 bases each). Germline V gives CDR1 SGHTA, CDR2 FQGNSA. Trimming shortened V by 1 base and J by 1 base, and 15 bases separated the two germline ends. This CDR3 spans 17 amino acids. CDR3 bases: TGTGCCAGCAGCTTAGATAGGTGGGACGGGGGCACAGATACGCAGTATTTT. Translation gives CASSLDRWDGGTDTQYF.

Here the CDR3 reads CASSDSGGQLVLAKNIQYF. For the CDR3, the DNA is TGTGCCAGCAGTGACTCCGGCGGGCAGCTTGTTCTAGCCAAAAACATTCAGTACTTC. The chain has TRBV6-4 and TRBJ2-4; D possibly corresponds to TRBD2 (5 bases). From germline, CDR1 is MRHNA and CDR2 SNTAGT. The CDR3 loop spans 19 amino acids. Trimming left V 0 bases short and J 0 bases short, with 18 bases between.

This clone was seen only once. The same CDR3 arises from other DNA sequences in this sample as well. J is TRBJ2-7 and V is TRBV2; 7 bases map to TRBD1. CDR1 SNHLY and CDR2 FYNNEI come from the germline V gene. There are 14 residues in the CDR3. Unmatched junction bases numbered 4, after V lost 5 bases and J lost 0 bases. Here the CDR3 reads CASSQDRSSYEQYF. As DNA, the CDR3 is TGTGCCAGCAGTCAGGACAGGAGCTCCTACGAGCAGTACTTC.

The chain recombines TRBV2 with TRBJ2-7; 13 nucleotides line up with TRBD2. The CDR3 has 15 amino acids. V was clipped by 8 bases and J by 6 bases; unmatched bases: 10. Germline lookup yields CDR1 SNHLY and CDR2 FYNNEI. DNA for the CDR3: TGTGCCAGCGGGGAAGGACTAGCGGGAGCTGGCGAGCAGTACTTC. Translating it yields CASGEGLAGAGEQYF.

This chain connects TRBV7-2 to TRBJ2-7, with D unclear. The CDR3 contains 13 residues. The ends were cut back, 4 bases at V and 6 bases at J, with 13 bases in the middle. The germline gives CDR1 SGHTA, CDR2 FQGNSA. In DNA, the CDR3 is TGTGCCAGCAGCTCAAATAGGGCGCTCGAGCAGTACTTC. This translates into CASSSNRALEQYF.

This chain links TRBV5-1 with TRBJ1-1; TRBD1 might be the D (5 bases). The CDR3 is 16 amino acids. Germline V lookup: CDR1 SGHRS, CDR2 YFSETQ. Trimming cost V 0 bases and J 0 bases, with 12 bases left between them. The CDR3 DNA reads TGCGCCAGCAGCTTGGAGGGACTCAACATGAACACTGAAGCTTTCTTT. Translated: CASSLEGLNMNTEAFF.

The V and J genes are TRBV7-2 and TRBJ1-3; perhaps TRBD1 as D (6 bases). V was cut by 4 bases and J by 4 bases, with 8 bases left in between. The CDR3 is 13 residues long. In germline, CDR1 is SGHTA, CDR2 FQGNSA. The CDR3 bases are TGTGCCAGCAGCTCACAGGGCGGAAACACCATATATTTT. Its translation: CASSSQGGNTIYF. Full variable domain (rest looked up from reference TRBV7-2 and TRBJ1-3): GAGVSQSPSNKVTEKGKDVELRCDPISGHTALYWYRQSLGQGLEFLIYFQGNSAPDKSGLPSDRFSAERTGGSVSTLTIQRTQQEDSAVYLCASSSQGGNTIYFGEGSWLTVV.

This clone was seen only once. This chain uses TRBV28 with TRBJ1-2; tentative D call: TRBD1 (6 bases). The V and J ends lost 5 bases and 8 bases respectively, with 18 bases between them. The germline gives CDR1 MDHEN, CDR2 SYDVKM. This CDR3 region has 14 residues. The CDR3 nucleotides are TGTGCCAGCAGTGAGATCTCAGGGGCAGGCGGCTACACCTTC. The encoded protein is CASSEISGAGGYTF.

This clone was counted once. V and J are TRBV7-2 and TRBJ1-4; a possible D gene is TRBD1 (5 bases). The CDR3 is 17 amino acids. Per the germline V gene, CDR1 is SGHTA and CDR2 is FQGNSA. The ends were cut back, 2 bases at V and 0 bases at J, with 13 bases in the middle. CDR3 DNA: TGTGCCAGCAGCTTATACACCGGGGACGCAACTAATGAAAAACTGTTTTTT. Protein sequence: CASSLYTGDATNEKLFF.

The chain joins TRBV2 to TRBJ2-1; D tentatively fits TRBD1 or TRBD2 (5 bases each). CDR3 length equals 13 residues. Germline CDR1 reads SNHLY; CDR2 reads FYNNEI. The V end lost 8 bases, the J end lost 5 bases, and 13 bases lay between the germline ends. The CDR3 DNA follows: TGTGCCAGCGCCCCGGGGCCAAACAATGAGCAGTTCTTC. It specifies CASAPGPNNEQFF.